This TCR beta chain stems from a study of long-term antiretroviral therapy in people with HIV. On the study more broadly: The 2015 immediate-ART recommendation came about a decade after the earliest samples.

On this clone: The antigen is undetermined.

Among participants with HIV, every one received treatment in the United States. Sequencing used immunoSEQ v3.0 at survey level. Clones were sequenced by immunoSEQ multiplex PCR, and TCRdb holds only the in-frame ones, with some missing. The data contain approximately 25,000 clones, 65% to 90% of them singletons. Study observations and caveats: With ART, diversity went up but was still lower than in transplant donor controls. Older ART regimens may have been in use when blood was drawn between about 2004 and 2018.

Looked up from germline, CDR1 is MGHRA and CDR2 is YSYEKL. Trimming shortened V by 1 base and J by 2 bases, and 8 bases separated the two germline ends. The CDR3 is made up of 14 amino acids. The TCR comes from a middle-aged man with HIV. The rearrangement uses TRBV4-1 and TRBJ2-5; the D gene is possibly TRBD2 (5 bases). The sample in question was unsorted PBMCs, obtained 1.2 years after starting antiretroviral therapy. CDR3 protein: CASSQGPGQETQYF. CDR3 in DNA: TGCGCCAGCAGCCAAGGACCGGGACAAGAGACCCAGTACTTC.